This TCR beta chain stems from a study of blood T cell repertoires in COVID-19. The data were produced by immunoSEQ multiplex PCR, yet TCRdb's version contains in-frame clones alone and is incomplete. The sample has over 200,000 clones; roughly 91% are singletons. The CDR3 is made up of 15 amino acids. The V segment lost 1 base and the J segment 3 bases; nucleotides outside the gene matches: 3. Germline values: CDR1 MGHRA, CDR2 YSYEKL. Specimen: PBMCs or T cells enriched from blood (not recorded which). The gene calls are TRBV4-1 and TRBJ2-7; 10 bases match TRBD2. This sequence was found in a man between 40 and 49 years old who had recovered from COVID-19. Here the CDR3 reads CASSQASGRGYEQYF. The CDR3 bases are TGCGCCAGCAGCCAAGCTAGCGGGAGAGGCTACGAGCAGTACTTC.